This TCR beta chain was identified in a study of beta chain features in type 1 diabetes. Study-level findings and limits: The similarity of naive, central memory and Treg TCRB repertoires appeared greater among patients than among healthy donors.

This clone was counted only a few times. Its antigen is undetermined. Heparinised blood was drawn once per donor, averaging around 120 mL. CDR1 is SGHTA, CDR2 FQGNSA, per germline. This CDR3 is built from 13 residues. The V gene lost 6 bases and the J gene lost 4 bases, with 10 bases spanning the gap. As every portion of the isolated RNA was reverse transcribed, the sequencing read expressed TCRB transcripts. The method was immunoSEQ multiplex PCR; TCRdb's version includes in-frame clones alone and lacks a portion of them. Of 860,000 or so clones listed, 17% are singletons. This receptor was obtained from a woman aged 18-30 years in good health. The sequenced material came from naive CD4+ T cells from blood. This chain connects TRBV7-2 to TRBJ2-1, with a possible D match to TRBD2 (6 bases). DNA of the CDR3: TGTGCCAGCAGATTGGGACTTTACAATGAGCAGTTCTTC. Amino acids: CASRLGLYNEQFF.